This T cell receptor (beta chain) stems from a study of shared clonotypes between healthy human individuals. Study-wide findings and caveats: Clonotypes shared by all four donors outscored non-shared clonotypes in generation probability.

Deep-level assay runs were performed. Only in-frame clones appear in the TCRdb table, and some are missing; sequencing was by immunoSEQ multiplex PCR. The data hold some 2,500,000 clones, with over 85% observed a single time. Remarks on this clone: Its antigen is unidentified.

The CDR3 is made up of 12 amino acids. Germline V gives CDR1 SNHLY, CDR2 FYNNEI. Between the trimmed V and J ends, which lost 8 bases and 0 bases, there was a span of 8 bases. The rearrangement links TRBV2 to TRBJ2-7, with D hard to call. Sample: naive CD4+ T cells from PBMCs. Indicated subset: CD45RA+ positively selected. The TCR was taken from a man younger than 35 in good health. Some clones in this sample may be carry-over from other donors' samples. The CDR3, as DNA: TGTGCCAGCGGTTGGAGCTCCTACGAGCAGTACTTC. The encoded protein is CASGWSSYEQYF.